What follows is one T cell receptor beta chain and its context. Its antigen is undetermined. As every portion of the isolated RNA was reverse transcribed, the sequencing read expressed TCRB transcripts. The protocol was immunoSEQ multiplex PCR, while the TCRdb copy is restricted to in-frame clones and leaves out a portion. The sample yields some 350,000 clones, 13% seen once. This specimen belongs to a study of beta chain features in type 1 diabetes. Study-level points and caveats: Researchers reported that naive, central memory and Treg TCRB repertoires appeared more similar in patients than in healthy donors. TCRB CDR3s were moderately but significantly shorter in Type 1 diabetes patients in all four CD4+ subsets. PCR might preferentially amplify shorter templates, equally in patients and controls.

Trimming removed 4 bases at V and 5 bases at J, with 12 bases between. The CDR3 is 13 residues long. The germline gives CDR1 SNHLY, CDR2 FYNNEI. The V gene is TRBV2, the J gene TRBJ2-7, with D perhaps matching TRBD1 (6 bases). The TCR was taken from a woman aged 18-30 years with type 1 diabetes. The sample taken for sequencing was naive CD4+ T cells from blood. In nucleotides, the CDR3 is TGTGCCAGCAGTGTTCAGGGGAACCACGAGCAGTACGTC. Protein: CASSVQGNHEQYV.